This T cell receptor beta chain was identified in a study of T-cell memory formation after mild COVID-19. With 5 bases removed from V and 12 bases from J, the gap between germline ends came to 23 bases. The CDR3 runs 14 residues. The germline V gene has CDR1 DFQATT and CDR2 SNEGSKA (reference sequence). TCRdb re-called the 5' RACE reads with MiXCR, one entry per CDR3 protein. The sample carries approximately 300,000 distinct CDR3 sequences, less than 20% recorded once. The sequenced sample consisted of PBMCs or a T cell subset sorted from them (not recorded which). This rearrangement joins TRBV20-1 to TRBJ2-1; no reliable D call. The TCR originated in a man aged 18 to 30 who had mild COVID-19 (a few samples of this study predate the infection). Cell type and time point are not known. CDR3 sequence (DNA): TGCAGTGCTGATTGGATATCCAAAAGATCAGGGCAGTTCTTC. It yields the protein CSADWISKRSGQFF.